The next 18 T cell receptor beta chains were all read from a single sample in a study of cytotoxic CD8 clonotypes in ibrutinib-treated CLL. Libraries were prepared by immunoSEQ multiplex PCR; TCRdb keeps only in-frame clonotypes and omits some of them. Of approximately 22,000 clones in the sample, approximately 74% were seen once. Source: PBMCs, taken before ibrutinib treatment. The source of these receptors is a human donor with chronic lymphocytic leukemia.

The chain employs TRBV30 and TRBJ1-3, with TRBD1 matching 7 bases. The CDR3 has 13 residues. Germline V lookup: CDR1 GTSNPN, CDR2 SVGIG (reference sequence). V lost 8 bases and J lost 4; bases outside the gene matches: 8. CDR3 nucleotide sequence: TGTGCCCTGGTGAGGGGGCCAGGAAACACCATATATTTT. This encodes CALVRGPGNTIYF.

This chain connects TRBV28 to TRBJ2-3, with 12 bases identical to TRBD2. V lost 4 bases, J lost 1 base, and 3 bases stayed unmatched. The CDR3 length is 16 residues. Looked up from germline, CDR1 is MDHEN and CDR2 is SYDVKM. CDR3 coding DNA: TGTGCCAGCAGTTCTCGGACTAGCGGGGGCACAGATACGCAGTATTTT. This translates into CASSSRTSGGTDTQYF.

The CDR3 DNA is TGTGCCATCAGTGATCAGGACTCTGGAAACACCATATATTTT. Its protein is CAISDQDSGNTIYF. The rearrangement links TRBV10-3 to TRBJ1-3; D remains unclear. Germline V gene lookup returns CDR1 ENHRY and CDR2 SYGVKD. V lost 3 bases and J 0 bases, leaving 6 bases between the germline ends. This CDR3 comprises 14 residues.

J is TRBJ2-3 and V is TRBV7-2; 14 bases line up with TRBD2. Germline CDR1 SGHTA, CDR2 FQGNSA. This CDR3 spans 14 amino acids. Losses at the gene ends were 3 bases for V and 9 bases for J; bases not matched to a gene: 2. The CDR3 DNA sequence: TGTGCCAGCAGCTTGGGGACTAGCGGGAGCACGCAGTATTTT. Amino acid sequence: CASSLGTSGSTQYF.

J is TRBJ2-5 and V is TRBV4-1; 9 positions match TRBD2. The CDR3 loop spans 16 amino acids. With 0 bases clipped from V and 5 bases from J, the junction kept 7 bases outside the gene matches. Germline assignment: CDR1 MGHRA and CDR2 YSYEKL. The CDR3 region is CASSQEGGRAPETQYF. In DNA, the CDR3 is TGCGCCAGCAGCCAAGAGGGCGGGAGGGCCCCCGAGACCCAGTACTTC.

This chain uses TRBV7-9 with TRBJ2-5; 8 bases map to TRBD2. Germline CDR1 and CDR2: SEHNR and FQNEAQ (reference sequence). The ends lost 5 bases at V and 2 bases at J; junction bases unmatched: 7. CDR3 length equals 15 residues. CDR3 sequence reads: CASSLPTSEQETQYF. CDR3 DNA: TGTGCCAGCAGCCTACCGACTAGCGAACAAGAGACCCAGTACTTC.

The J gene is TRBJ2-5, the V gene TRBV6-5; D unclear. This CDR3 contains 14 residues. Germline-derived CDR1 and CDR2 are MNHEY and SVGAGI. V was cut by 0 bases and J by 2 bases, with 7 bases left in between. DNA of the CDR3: TGTGCCAGCAGTTACTCGTGGCAGCAAGAGACCCAGTACTTC. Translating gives CASSYSWQQETQYF.

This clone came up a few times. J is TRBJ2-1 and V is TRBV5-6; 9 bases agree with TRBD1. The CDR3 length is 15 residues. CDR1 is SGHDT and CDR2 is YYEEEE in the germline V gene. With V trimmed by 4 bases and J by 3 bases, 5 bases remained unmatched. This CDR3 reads CASSTRQGVYNEQFF. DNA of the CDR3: TGTGCCAGCAGCACAAGACAGGGGGTCTACAATGAGCAGTTCTTC.

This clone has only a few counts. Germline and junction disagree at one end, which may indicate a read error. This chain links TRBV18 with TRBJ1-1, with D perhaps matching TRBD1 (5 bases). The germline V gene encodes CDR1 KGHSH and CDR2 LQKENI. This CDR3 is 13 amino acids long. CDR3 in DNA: TGTGCCAGCTCACCGAATACGGACACAGAAGCTTTCTTT. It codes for CASSPNTDTEAFF.

In DNA, the CDR3 is TGCGCCAGCAGCTTGGAGGTCGGTGAGCAGTTCTTC. Its translation: CASSLEVGEQFF. The rearrangement joins TRBV5-1 to TRBJ2-1; D is ambiguous. This CDR3 comprises 12 residues. V lost 0 bases, J lost 9 bases, and 7 bases lay in between. Germline V lookup: CDR1 SGHRS, CDR2 YFSETQ.

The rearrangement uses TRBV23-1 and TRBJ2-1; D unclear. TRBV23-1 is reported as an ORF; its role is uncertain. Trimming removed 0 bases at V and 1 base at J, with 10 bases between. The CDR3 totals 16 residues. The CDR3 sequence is CASSQSGPQSYNEQFF. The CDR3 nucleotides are TGCGCCAGCAGTCAATCAGGGCCCCAATCCTACAATGAGCAGTTCTTC.

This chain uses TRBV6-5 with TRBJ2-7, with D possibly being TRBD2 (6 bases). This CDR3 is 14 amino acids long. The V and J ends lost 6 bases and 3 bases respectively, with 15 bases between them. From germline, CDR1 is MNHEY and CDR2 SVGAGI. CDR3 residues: CASSRAGSGYEQYF. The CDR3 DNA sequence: TGTGCCAGCAGCAGGGCCGGGAGTGGCTACGAGCAGTACTTC.

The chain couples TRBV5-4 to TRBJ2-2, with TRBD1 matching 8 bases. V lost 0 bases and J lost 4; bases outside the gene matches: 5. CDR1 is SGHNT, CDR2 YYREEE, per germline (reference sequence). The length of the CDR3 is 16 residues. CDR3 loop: CASSLDRGTLTGELFF. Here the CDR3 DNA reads TGTGCCAGCAGCTTGGACAGGGGGACCCTCACCGGGGAGCTGTTTTTT.

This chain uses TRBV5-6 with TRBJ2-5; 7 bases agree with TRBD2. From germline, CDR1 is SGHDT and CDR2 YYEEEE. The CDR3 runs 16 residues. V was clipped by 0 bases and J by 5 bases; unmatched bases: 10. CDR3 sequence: CASSLGFGGGPETQYF. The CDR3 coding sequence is TGTGCCAGCAGCTTGGGGTTTGGGGGAGGGCCGGAGACCCAGTACTTC.

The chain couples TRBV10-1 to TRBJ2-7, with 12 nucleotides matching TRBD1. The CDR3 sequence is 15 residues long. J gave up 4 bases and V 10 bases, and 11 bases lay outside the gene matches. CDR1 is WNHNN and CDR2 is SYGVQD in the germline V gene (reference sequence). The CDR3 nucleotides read TGCGCCACCCCGGGGGACAGGGGGCATGTATACGAGCAGTACTTC. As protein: CATPGDRGHVYEQYF.

CDR3 protein: CASRERDRGLGEQFF. For the CDR3, the DNA is TGTGCCAGCAGGGAGAGGGACAGGGGGCTAGGTGAGCAGTTCTTC. The chain uses TRBV2 and TRBJ2-1; 12 bases line up with TRBD1. The CDR3 is made up of 15 amino acids. Germline CDR1 SNHLY, CDR2 FYNNEI. J gave up 9 bases and V 6 bases, and 9 bases lay outside the gene matches.

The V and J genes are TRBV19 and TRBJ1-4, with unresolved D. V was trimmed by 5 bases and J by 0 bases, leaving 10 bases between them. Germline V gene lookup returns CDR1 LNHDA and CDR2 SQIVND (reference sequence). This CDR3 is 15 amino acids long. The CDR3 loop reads CASSRSTATNEKLFF. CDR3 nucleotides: TGTGCCAGTAGTCGAAGTACCGCAACTAATGAAAAACTGTTTTTT.

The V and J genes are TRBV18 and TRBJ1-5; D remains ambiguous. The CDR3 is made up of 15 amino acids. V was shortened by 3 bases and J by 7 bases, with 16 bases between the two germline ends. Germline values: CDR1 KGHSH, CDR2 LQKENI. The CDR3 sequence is CASSPVRPANQPQHF. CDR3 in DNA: TGTGCCAGCTCACCGGTTCGGCCAGCAAACCAGCCCCAGCATTTT.